This T cell receptor beta chain was identified during a study of Graves' ophthalmopathy and Graves' hyperthyroidism. Study-level points and caveats: Most thyroid clonotypes expanded beyond 0.001 frequency were also found in blood.

This clonotype has ten or more counts. Its antigen is unknown. Hyperthyroidism patients were newly diagnosed, ill under 2 months, and aged 18 to 65 years. Diagnosis relied on clinical symptoms, serum thyroxine, TRAb, thyroid ultrasound and orbital computed tomography. Amplification of TCR beta CDR3 regions used RNA transcripts. A first-round RT-PCR used HTBI primers, followed by a second-round multiplex PCR. TCRdb passed the multiplex PCR reads through MiXCR, listing each CDR3 protein once. In the table there are around 590,000 distinct CDR3 sequences, about 35% of which are singletons. There are 11 residues in the CDR3. Germline values: CDR1 MNHEY, CDR2 SMNVEV (reference sequence). The V end was cut by 3 bases, the J end by 9 bases, with 3 bases between.

Sequenced input: peripheral blood or thyroid tissue (not recorded which). This chain joins TRBV27 and TRBJ1-6; D not certain. This TCR was recovered from an adult man with Graves' hyperthyroidism. CDR3 loop: CASSFVSPLHF. CDR3 sequence (DNA): TGTGCCAGCAGTTTCGTTTCACCCCTCCACTTT.